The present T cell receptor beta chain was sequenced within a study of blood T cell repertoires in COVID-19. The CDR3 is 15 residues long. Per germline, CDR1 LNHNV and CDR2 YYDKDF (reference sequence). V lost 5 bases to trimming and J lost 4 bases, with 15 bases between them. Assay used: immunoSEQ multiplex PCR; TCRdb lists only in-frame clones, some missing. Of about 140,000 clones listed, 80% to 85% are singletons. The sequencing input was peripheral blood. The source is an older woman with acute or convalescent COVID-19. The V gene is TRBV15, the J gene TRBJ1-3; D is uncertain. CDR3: CATSVQKTVGNTIYF. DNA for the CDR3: TGTGCCACCAGCGTACAGAAGACCGTCGGAAACACCATATATTTT.